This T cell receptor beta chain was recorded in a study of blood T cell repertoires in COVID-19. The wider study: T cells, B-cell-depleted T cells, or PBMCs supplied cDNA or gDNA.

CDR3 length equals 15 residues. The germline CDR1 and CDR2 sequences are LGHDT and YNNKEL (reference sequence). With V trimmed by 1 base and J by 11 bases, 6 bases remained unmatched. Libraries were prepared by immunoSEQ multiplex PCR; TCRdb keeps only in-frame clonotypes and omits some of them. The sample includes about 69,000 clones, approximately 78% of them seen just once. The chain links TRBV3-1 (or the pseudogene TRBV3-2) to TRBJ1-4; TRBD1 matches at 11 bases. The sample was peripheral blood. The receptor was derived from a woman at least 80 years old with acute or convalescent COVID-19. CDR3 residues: CASSQGDRGYSKLFF. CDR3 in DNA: TGTGCCAGCAGCCAAGGGGACAGGGGGTACTCGAAACTGTTTTTT.